The sequence of this T cell receptor beta chain was determined in a study of tumor-infiltrating lymphocytes in oesophageal squamous cell carcinoma. TCRdb ran MiXCR on the PCR reads and lists one entry per CDR3 protein. In the table there are approximately 19,000 distinct CDR3 sequences, about 43% of which are singletons. Germline-derived CDR1 and CDR2 are SGHVS and FNYEAQ. This CDR3 contains 15 residues. V was pared by 4 bases and J by 1 base, with 13 bases between. The TCR comes from a female donor with esophageal squamous cell carcinoma. The sequenced sample was normal esophageal tissue next to the tumor. J is TRBJ1-2 and V is TRBV7-6; D is perhaps TRBD1 (5 bases). CDR3 nucleotide sequence: TGTGCCAGCAGCTCCCTAGGGGCCGGTAACTATGGCTACACCTTC. Amino acid sequence: CASSSLGAGNYGYTF.